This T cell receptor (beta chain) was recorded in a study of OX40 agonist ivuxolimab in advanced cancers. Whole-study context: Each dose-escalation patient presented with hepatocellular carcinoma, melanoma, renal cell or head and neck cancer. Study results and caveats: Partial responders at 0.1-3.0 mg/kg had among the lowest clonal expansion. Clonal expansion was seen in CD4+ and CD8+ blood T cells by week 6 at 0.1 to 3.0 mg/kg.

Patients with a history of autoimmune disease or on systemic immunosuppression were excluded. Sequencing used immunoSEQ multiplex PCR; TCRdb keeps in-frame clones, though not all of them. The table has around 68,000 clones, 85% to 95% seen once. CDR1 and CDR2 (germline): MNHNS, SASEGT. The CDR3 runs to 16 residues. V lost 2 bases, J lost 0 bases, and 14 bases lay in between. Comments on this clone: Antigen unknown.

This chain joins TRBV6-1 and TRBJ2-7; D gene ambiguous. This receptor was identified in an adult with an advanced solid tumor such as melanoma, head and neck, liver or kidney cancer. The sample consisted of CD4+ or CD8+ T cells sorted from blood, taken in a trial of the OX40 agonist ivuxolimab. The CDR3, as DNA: TGTGCCAGCAGTGAATTAGTGTCGACTTCCTCCTACGAGCAGTACTTC. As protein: CASSELVSTSSYEQYF.